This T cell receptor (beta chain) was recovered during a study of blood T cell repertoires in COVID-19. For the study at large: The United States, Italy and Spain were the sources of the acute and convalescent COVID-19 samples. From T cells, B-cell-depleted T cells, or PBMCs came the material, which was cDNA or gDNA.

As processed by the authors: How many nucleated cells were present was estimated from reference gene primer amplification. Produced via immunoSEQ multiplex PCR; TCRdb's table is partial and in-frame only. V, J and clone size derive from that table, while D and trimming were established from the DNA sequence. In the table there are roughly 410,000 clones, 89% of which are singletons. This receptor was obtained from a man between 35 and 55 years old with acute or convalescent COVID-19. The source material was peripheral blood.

The CDR3 DNA reads as TGTGCCAGCAGCTTTAGCGACAGGGGGGATGGCTATGGCTACACCTTC. Translated, it gives CASSFSDRGDGYGYTF. This chain connects TRBV5-8 to TRBJ1-2, with TRBD1 matching 9 bases. The V and J ends lost 2 bases and 4 bases, in that order; junction bases with no gene match: 9. CDR1 and CDR2 from the germline V gene are SGHTS and YDEGEE. CDR3 length: 16 amino acids.